Presented here are 5 T cell receptor beta chains from one specimen sequenced in a study of T-cell memory formation after mild COVID-19. Using its own MiXCR run on the 5' RACE reads, TCRdb lists one record per CDR3 protein. The sample consists of 400,000 or so distinct CDR3 sequences, roughly 21% of them appearing once. The sequencing sample was made of PBMCs or a T cell subset sorted from them (not recorded which). These receptors came from an adult woman who had mild COVID-19 (a few samples of this study predate the infection). Cell type and time point are not known.

V usage is TRBV20-1 and J usage is TRBJ1-2; D unresolved. CDR3 length: 12 residues. V gave up 0 bases and J gave up 8 bases, with 10 bases separating them. Germline CDR1 is DFQATT and CDR2 is SNEGSKA (reference sequence). The CDR3, as DNA: TGCAGTGCTAGAGATCCCCTGAAAGGCTACACCTTC. Translation: CSARDPLKGYTF.

The V call is TRBV24-1, the J call TRBJ2-7, with D possibly matching TRBD2 (6 bases). Germline V lookup: CDR1 KGHDR, CDR2 SFDVKD. CDR3 length equals 16 residues. With 2 bases removed from V and 2 bases from J, the gap between germline ends came to 15 bases. The CDR3 DNA sequence: TGTGCCACCAGTGATTCGTTTCGGGGGACCCCCTACGAGCAGTACTTC. Protein: CATSDSFRGTPYEQYF.

This clonotype turned up a few times. This chain connects TRBV29-1 to TRBJ2-7; D is tentatively TRBD1 or TRBD2 (5 bases each). Germline CDR1 SQVTM, CDR2 ANQGSEA. Trimming took off 6 bases at V and 5 bases at J, with 11 bases between the two ends. CDR3 length: 11 residues. The CDR3 loop reads CSVGEAHEQYF. The CDR3 nucleotides are TGCAGCGTGGGGGAAGCTCACGAGCAGTACTTC.

This chain uses TRBV5-1 with TRBJ2-1; 10 nucleotides align to TRBD1. Per germline, CDR1 SGHRS and CDR2 YFSETQ. This CDR3 contains 14 residues. The ends lost 6 bases at V and 4 bases at J; junction bases unmatched: 4. Here the CDR3 DNA reads TGCGCCAGCAAGGGACAGGGGTTTTACAATGAGCAGTTCTTC. As protein: CASKGQGFYNEQFF.

This clonotype was seen only a few times. The rearrangement links TRBV10-3 to TRBJ2-3; D is perhaps TRBD1 (6 bases). Trimming took off 2 bases at V and 3 bases at J, with 12 bases between the two ends. Germline loops: CDR1 ENHRY, CDR2 SYGVKD. The length of the CDR3 is 15 residues. The CDR3, as DNA: TGTGCCATCAGTGAGCCAGGACAGAGGACAGATACGCAGTATTTT. Protein product: CAISEPGQRTDTQYF.